This is a list of T cell receptor beta chains from one sample in a study of control samples from healthy donors and cancer patients. Profiling relied on immunoSEQ multiplex PCR, and the TCRdb table lists in-frame clones only, not all of them. The table records roughly 100,000 clones, under 95% of them present only once. Specimen: blood. The receptors were sampled from a woman aged 18-35 years in good health. CDR3s leave out the opening cysteine and the closing phenylalanine or tryptophan. The order of the fields is V gene, J gene, CDR3 protein.

V gene: TRBV6-4; J gene: TRBJ1-1; CDR3 protein: ASSTGAGTEAF
V gene: TRBV5-1; J gene: TRBJ2-3; CDR3 protein: ASKDSGRRTDTQY
V gene: TRBV6-5; J gene: TRBJ2-5; CDR3 protein: ASSSGTGHIQETQY
V gene: TRBV10-3; J gene: TRBJ1-1; CDR3 protein: AISSGSAEAF
V gene: TRBV27; J gene: TRBJ1-5; CDR3 protein: ASSPRQGPPFNQPQH
V gene: TRBV19; J gene: TRBJ1-2; CDR3 protein: ASSIDQERYGYT
V gene: TRBV10-1; J gene: TRBJ1-1; CDR3 protein: ASSEVGTEAF
V gene: TRBV5-1; J gene: TRBJ2-7; CDR3 protein: ASSLATPYYEQY
V gene: TRBV28; J gene: TRBJ1-2; CDR3 protein: ASSPHTRLYGYT
V gene: TRBV7-6; J gene: TRBJ2-1; CDR3 protein: ASSLVMGINEQF
V gene: TRBV2; J gene: TRBJ2-7; CDR3 protein: ASSSPGLQDYEQY
V gene: TRBV15; J gene: TRBJ1-5; CDR3 protein: ATSPQGKDQPQH
V gene: TRBV6-5; J gene: TRBJ2-2; CDR3 protein: ASSPSGDTGELF
V gene: TRBV7-2; J gene: TRBJ2-5; CDR3 protein: ASLGRQETQY
V gene: TRBV10-1; J gene: TRBJ2-5; CDR3 protein: ASSEGGTQY
V gene: TRBV18; J gene: TRBJ2-2; CDR3 protein: ASSPPDTGELF
V gene: TRBV2; J gene: TRBJ1-2; CDR3 protein: ASSEASRFRYGYT
V gene: TRBV11-2; J gene: TRBJ2-1; CDR3 protein: ASSLVLGGSYNEQF
V gene: TRBV10-2; J gene: TRBJ1-2; CDR3 protein: ASSESPQPLTDGYT
V gene: TRBV2; J gene: TRBJ1-2; CDR3 protein: ASTPLSGYT
V gene: TRBV6-4; J gene: TRBJ2-1; CDR3 protein: ASSSVETTADEQF
V gene: TRBV4-1; J gene: TRBJ1-3; CDR3 protein: ASSAGQGAGNTIY
V gene: TRBV14; J gene: TRBJ2-3; CDR3 protein: ASSPLEYTDTQY
V gene: TRBV29-1; J gene: TRBJ1-1; CDR3 protein: SVRYSGGTEAF
V gene: TRBV18; J gene: TRBJ2-3; CDR3 protein: ASSPLSTGPTSTDTQY